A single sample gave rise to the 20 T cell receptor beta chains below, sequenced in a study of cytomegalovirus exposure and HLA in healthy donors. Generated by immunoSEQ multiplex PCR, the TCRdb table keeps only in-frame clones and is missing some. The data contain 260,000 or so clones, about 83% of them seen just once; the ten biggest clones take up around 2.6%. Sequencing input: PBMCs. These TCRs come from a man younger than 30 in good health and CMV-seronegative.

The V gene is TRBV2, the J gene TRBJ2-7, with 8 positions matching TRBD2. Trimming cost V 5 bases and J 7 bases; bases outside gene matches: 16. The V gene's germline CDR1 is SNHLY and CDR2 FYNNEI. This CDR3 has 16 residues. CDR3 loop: CASSNRPAGVGGEQYF. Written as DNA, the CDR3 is TGTGCCAGCAGTAACCGGCCAGCGGGGGTAGGGGGTGAGCAGTACTTC. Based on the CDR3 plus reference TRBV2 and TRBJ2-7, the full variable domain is EPEVTQTPSHQVTQMGQEVILRCVPISNHLYFYWYRQILGQKVEFLVSFYNNEISEKSEIFDDQFSVERPDGSNFTLKIRSTKLEDSAMYFCASSNRPAGVGGEQYFGPGTRLTVT.

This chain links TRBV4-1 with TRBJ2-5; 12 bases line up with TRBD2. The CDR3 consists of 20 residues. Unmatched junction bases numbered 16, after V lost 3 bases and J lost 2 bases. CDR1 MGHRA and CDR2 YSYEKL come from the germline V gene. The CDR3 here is CASSHPPGLAGGDRQETQYF. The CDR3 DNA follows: TGCGCCAGCAGCCACCCCCCGGGGCTAGCGGGAGGGGACCGTCAAGAGACCCAGTACTTC.

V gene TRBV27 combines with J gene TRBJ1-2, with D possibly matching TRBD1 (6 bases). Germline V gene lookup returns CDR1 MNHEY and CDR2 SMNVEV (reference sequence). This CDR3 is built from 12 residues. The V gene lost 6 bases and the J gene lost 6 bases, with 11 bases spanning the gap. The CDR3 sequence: CASRQGGNGYTF. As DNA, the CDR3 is TGTGCCAGCAGACAGGGAGGGAATGGCTACACCTTC.

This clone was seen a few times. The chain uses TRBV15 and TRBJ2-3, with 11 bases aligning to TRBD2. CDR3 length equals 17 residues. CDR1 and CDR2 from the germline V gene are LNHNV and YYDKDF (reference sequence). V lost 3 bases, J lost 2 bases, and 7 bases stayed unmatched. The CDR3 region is CATSSRRLAGSTDTQYF. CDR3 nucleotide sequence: TGTGCCACCAGCAGCCGACGACTAGCGGGGTCCACAGATACGCAGTATTTT.

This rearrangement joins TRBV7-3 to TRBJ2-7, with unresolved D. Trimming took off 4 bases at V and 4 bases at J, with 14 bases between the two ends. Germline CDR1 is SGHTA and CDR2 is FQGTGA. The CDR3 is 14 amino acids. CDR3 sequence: CASSSSRPGYEQYF. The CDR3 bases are TGTGCCAGCAGCTCCAGTCGTCCCGGGTACGAGCAGTACTTC.

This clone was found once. CDR3 DNA: TGTGCCAGCAGTCCACCGGGGGGCCCATACCACGAGCAGTACTTC. Its protein product is CASSPPGGPYHEQYF. J is TRBJ2-7 and V is TRBV27, with a tentative D call TRBD2 (7 bases). CDR3 size: 15 residues. The germline CDR1 and CDR2 sequences are MNHEY and SMNVEV (reference sequence). The V end was cut by 5 bases, the J end by 5 bases, with 19 bases between.

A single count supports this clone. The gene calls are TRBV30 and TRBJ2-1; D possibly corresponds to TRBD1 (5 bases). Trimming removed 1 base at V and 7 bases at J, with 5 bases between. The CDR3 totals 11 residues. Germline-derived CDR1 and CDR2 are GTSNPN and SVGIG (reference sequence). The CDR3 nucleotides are TGTGCCTGGAGTGAGGGGAATGAGCAGTTCTTC. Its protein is CAWSEGNEQFF.

This chain's CDR3 is CASSYDRERETQYF. The CDR3 region has the DNA TGTGCCAGCAGCTACGACAGGGAGAGGGAGACCCAGTACTTC. The V call is TRBV2, the J call TRBJ2-5; 7 positions match TRBD1. The CDR3 has 14 residues. V dropped 6 bases and J dropped 5; count of bases not matched to a gene: 9. Germline assignment: CDR1 SNHLY and CDR2 FYNNEI.

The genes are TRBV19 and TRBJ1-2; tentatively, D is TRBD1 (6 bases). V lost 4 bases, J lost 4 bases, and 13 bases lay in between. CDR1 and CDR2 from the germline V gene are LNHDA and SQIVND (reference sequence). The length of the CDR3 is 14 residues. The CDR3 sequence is CASSNDRDTYGYTF. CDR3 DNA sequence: TGTGCCAGTAGTAATGACCGGGACACCTATGGCTACACCTTC.

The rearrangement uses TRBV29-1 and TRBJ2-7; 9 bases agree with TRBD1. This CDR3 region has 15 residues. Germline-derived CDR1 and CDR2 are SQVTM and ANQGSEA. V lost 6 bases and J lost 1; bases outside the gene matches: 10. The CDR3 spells CSVYTGQGFSYEQYF. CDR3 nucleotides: TGCAGCGTATATACAGGACAGGGGTTTTCCTACGAGCAGTACTTC.

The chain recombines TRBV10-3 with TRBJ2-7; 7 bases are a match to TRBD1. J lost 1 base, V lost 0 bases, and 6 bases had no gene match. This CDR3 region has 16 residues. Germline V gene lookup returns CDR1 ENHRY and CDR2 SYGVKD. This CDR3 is CAISESFRGNSYEQYF. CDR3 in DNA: TGTGCCATCAGTGAGTCGTTCAGGGGGAATTCCTACGAGCAGTACTTC.

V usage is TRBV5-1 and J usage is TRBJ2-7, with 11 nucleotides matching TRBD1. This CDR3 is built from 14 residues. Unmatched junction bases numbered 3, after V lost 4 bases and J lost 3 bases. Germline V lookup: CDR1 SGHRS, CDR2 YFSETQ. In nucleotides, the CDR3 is TGCGCCAGCAGCCCGGACAGGGGGCACTACGAGCAGTACTTC. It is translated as CASSPDRGHYEQYF.

The CDR3 is CASSLKAVAGELFF. In DNA, the CDR3 is TGTGCCAGCAGCTTAAAGGCGGTGGCCGGGGAGCTGTTTTTT. V usage is TRBV11-2 and J usage is TRBJ2-2; D not resolved. The CDR3 contains 14 residues. The germline V gene encodes CDR1 SGHAT and CDR2 FQNNGV. V was clipped by 2 bases and J by 6 bases, with 10 bases between them.

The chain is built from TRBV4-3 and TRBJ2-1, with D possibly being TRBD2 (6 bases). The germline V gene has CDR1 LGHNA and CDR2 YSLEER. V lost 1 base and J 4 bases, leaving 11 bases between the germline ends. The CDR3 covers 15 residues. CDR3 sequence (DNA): TGCGCCAGCAGCCAAGCAAGGACTACTTACAATGAGCAGTTCTTC. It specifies CASSQARTTYNEQFF.

The CDR3 here is CASSPLQRAGTEAFF. The CDR3 DNA follows: TGTGCCAGCAGCCCCCTGCAAAGAGCGGGCACTGAAGCTTTCTTT. The chain joins TRBV7-9 to TRBJ1-1; D remains ambiguous. Germline-derived CDR1 and CDR2 are SEHNR and FQNEAQ (reference sequence). This CDR3 is built from 15 residues. V was clipped by 5 bases and J by 4 bases, with 17 bases between them.

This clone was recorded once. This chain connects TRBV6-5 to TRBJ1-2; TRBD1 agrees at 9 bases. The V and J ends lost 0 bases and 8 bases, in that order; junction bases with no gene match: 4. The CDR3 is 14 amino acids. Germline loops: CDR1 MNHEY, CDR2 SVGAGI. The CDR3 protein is CASSYSGTGLGYTF. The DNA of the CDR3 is TGTGCCAGCAGTTACTCGGGGACAGGGCTCGGCTACACCTTC.

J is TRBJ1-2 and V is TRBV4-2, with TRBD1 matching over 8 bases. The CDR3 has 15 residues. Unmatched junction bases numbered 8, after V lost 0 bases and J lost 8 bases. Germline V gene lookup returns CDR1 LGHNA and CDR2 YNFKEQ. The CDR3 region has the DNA TGTGCCAGCAGCCAAGAACAAGGACAGGGTAGGGGCTACACCTTC. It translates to CASSQEQGQGRGYTF.

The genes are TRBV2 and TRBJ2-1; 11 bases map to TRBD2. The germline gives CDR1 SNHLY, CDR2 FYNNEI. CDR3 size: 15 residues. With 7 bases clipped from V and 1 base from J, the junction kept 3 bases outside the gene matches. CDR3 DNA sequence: TGTGCCAGCATCGCTAGCGGGGGGTCCTACAATGAGCAGTTCTTC. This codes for CASIASGGSYNEQFF.

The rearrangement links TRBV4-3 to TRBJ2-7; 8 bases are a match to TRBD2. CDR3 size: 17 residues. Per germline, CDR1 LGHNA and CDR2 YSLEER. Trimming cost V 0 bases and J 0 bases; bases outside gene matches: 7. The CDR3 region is CASSQDSGGASSYEQYF. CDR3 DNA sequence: TGCGCCAGCAGCCAAGATTCGGGGGGGGCCAGCTCCTACGAGCAGTACTTC.

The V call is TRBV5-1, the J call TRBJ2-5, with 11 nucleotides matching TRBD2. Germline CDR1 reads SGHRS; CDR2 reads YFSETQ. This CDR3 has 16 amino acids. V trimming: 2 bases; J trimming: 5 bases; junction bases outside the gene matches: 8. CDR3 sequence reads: CASSFLAGGPGETQYF. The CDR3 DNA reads TGCGCCAGCAGCTTCTTAGCGGGAGGGCCGGGGGAGACCCAGTACTTC.